This TCR beta chain stems from a study of response to subunit inactivated influenza vaccine. Germline CDR1 is SGHRS and CDR2 is YFSETQ. The V segment lost 1 base and the J segment 0 bases; nucleotides outside the gene matches: 5. The CDR3 consists of 16 residues. To note about this clonotype: Antigen specificity is unknown.

Study conclusions and caveats: Only a handful of new T cells, the authors suggested, are recruited with each seasonal influenza vaccination.

TCRdb called the RT-PCR reads again in MiXCR, with one record for every CDR3 protein. The sample lists more than 700,000 distinct CDR3 sequences; about 20% were seen once. The material sequenced was PBMCs from blood, taken less than 6 days after vaccination. V is TRBV5-1 and J is TRBJ2-7; 9 nucleotides match TRBD1. This receptor was identified in a man aged 50-60 years who received an inactivated influenza vaccine. The DNA of the CDR3 is TGCGCCAGCAGCTTGACAGGGGGCTCTAGCTCCTACGAGCAGTACTTC. It codes for CASSLTGGSSSYEQYF.